The 20 T cell receptor beta chains given below trace back to one sample, sequenced in a study of T cells in localized non-small cell lung cancer. Only in-frame clones appear in the TCRdb table, and some are missing; sequencing was by immunoSEQ multiplex PCR. The sample contains around 92,000 clones, approximately 91% of which appear only once. The sequences come from PBMCs, collected before any cancer treatment. Receptors originate from a woman between 35 and 70 years old with stage II squamous cell lung carcinoma.

The chain is built from TRBV12-5 and TRBJ2-3, with a tentative D call TRBD2 (6 bases). Germline CDR1 reads LGHNT; CDR2 reads FRNRAP. CDR3 size: 14 residues. The V end was cut by 4 bases, the J end by 2 bases, with 10 bases between. The CDR3 spells CASGSGLFTDTQYF. For the CDR3, the DNA is TGTGCTAGTGGTTCGGGACTCTTCACAGATACGCAGTATTTT.

The chain uses TRBV11-2 and TRBJ1-1, with a possible D match to TRBD1 (5 bases). Trimming shortened V by 8 bases and J by 4 bases, and 20 bases separated the two germline ends. CDR3 length equals 15 residues. Germline V CDR1 and CDR2: SGHAT, FQNNGV. CDR3 residues: CASSRGEGYSTEAFF. The DNA of the CDR3 is TGTGCCAGCTCTCGAGGGGAGGGTTATAGCACTGAAGCTTTCTTT.

This chain uses TRBV11-2 with TRBJ2-2; D is possibly TRBD1 (5 bases). V was cut by 6 bases and J by 2 bases, with 19 bases left in between. The CDR3 runs 17 residues. Germline loops: CDR1 SGHAT, CDR2 FQNNGV. The CDR3 region is CASSTLTGLGNTGELFF. Here the CDR3 DNA reads TGTGCCAGCAGTACTCTAACAGGCCTTGGCAACACCGGGGAGCTGTTTTTT.

The rearrangement joins TRBV14 to TRBJ2-2; maybe TRBD2 (6 bases). Germline CDR1 SGHDN, CDR2 FVKESK. Trimming removed 4 bases from V and 8 bases from J, with 20 bases in between. The CDR3 consists of 16 residues. The CDR3 is CASSLDAGTPSGELFF. The CDR3 DNA reads as TGTGCCAGCAGCCTAGACGCCGGGACTCCTTCTGGGGAGCTGTTTTTT.

This rearrangement joins TRBV2 to TRBJ1-1; 8 nucleotides line up with TRBD1. Germline CDR1 is SNHLY and CDR2 is FYNNEI. This CDR3 comprises 15 residues. J lost 4 bases, V lost 7 bases, and 11 bases had no gene match. The CDR3 DNA sequence: TGTGCCAGCATTCTGGATGACAGGGGAGCCACTGAAGCTTTCTTT. Translation: CASILDDRGATEAFF.

The chain employs TRBV19 and TRBJ1-5, with 7 bases that match TRBD1. The CDR3 sequence is 14 residues long. Trimming took 7 bases from V and 1 from J; bases not matched to a gene: 4. Germline V gene lookup returns CDR1 LNHDA and CDR2 SQIVND (reference sequence). The CDR3 here is CASTQDRSNQPQHF. DNA of the CDR3: TGTGCCAGTACCCAGGACAGGAGCAATCAGCCCCAGCATTTT.

The rearrangement joins TRBV5-1 to TRBJ2-1, with unresolved D. Germline CDR1 and CDR2: SGHRS and YFSETQ. This CDR3 spans 13 amino acids. V was clipped by 4 bases and J by 6 bases, with 11 bases between them. DNA for the CDR3: TGCGCCAGCAGCCTCACAGTCGTCAATGAGCAGTTCTTC. Its translation is CASSLTVVNEQFF.

This chain links TRBV4-1 with TRBJ1-3, with 7 positions matching TRBD1. There are 16 residues in the CDR3. Germline CDR1 reads MGHRA; CDR2 reads YSYEKL. V dropped 0 bases and J dropped 2; count of bases not matched to a gene: 4. The CDR3 loop reads CASSQDPGTAGNTIYF. In nucleotides, the CDR3 is TGCGCCAGCAGCCAAGATCCCGGGACAGCTGGAAACACCATATATTTT.

The V call is TRBV6-1, the J call TRBJ1-2, with 11 positions matching TRBD1. With V trimmed by 9 bases and J by 7 bases, 13 bases remained unmatched. CDR3 length: 15 residues. CDR1 and CDR2 (germline): MNHNS, SASEGT. CDR3 in DNA: TGTGCCAGTAGAGAGGACAGGGGGCGTCATCGTGGCTACACCTTC. Protein product: CASREDRGRHRGYTF.

The chain is built from TRBV6-6 and TRBJ2-1, with D unresolved. Germline V lookup: CDR1 MNHNY, CDR2 SVGAGI (reference sequence). The CDR3 loop spans 14 amino acids. Between the trimmed V and J ends, which lost 2 bases and 0 bases, there was a span of 5 bases. The CDR3 sequence: CASSYAGSYNEQFF. The DNA of the CDR3 is TGTGCCAGCAGTTACGCTGGCTCCTACAATGAGCAGTTCTTC.

About this clone: At one end the junction does not follow the germline gene, possibly because of a read error. This chain uses TRBV30 with TRBJ2-7; TRBD2 aligns across 9 bases. CDR3 length: 10 amino acids. Germline lookup yields CDR1 GTSNPN and CDR2 SVGIG (reference sequence). CDR3 sequence (DNA): TGTGCCTGGAAGGGAGCGGGAGGACGCTTC. Amino acid sequence: CAWKGAGGRF.

The chain is built from TRBV5-1 and TRBJ1-1; D unclear. The germline V gene encodes CDR1 SGHRS and CDR2 YFSETQ. Trimming removed 0 bases at V and 2 bases at J, with 14 bases between. This CDR3 contains 16 residues. CDR3 nucleotides: TGCGCCAGCAGCTTGGCCAATACACAGATAAACACTGAAGCTTTCTTT. Translating gives CASSLANTQINTEAFF.

The rearrangement uses TRBV6-5 and TRBJ1-6, with no clear D. V was shortened by 7 bases and J by 10 bases, with 11 bases between the two germline ends. The CDR3 is 12 amino acids. Looked up from germline, CDR1 is MNHEY and CDR2 is SVGAGI. CDR3 region: CASTDIGSPLHF. The CDR3 DNA sequence: TGTGCCAGCACGGATATCGGCTCACCCCTCCACTTT.

The J gene is TRBJ1-5, the V gene TRBV10-3; 11 nucleotides line up with TRBD1. The CDR3 is 15 amino acids. V lost 5 bases, J lost 5 bases, and 5 bases stayed unmatched. From germline, CDR1 is ENHRY and CDR2 SYGVKD. The CDR3 protein is CAISTGTGGDQPQHF. The CDR3 DNA reads TGTGCCATCAGTACCGGGACAGGGGGGGATCAGCCCCAGCATTTT.

This chain connects TRBV15 to TRBJ2-7, with 8 positions matching TRBD2. The V gene end was trimmed by 4 bases and the J gene end by 2 bases; junction bases not matched to a gene: 4. CDR3 length equals 14 residues. Germline assignment: CDR1 LNHNV and CDR2 YYDKDF (reference sequence). Here the CDR3 DNA reads TGTGCCACCAGCAAAAGCGGGGGTACCTACGAGCAGTACTTC. It is translated as CATSKSGGTYEQYF.

This chain connects TRBV27 to TRBJ1-5, with D unresolved. Germline V gives CDR1 MNHEY, CDR2 SMNVEV (reference sequence). Trimming removed 3 bases at V and 2 bases at J, with 8 bases between. This CDR3 spans 14 amino acids. CDR3 bases: TGTGCCAGCAGTTTTTCCGGGGGCAATCAGCCCCAGCATTTT. Its protein product is CASSFSGGNQPQHF.

This clone was detected only once. The rearrangement uses TRBV19 and TRBJ1-5, with 9 bases matching TRBD1. The V segment lost 5 bases and the J segment 6 bases; nucleotides outside the gene matches: 5. There are 14 residues in the CDR3. Germline loops: CDR1 LNHDA, CDR2 SQIVND (reference sequence). The CDR3 bases are TGTGCCAGTAGTCAACAGGGGGCCAGTCAGCCCCAGCATTTT. It specifies CASSQQGASQPQHF.

V and J are TRBV18 and TRBJ2-3, with 8 positions matching TRBD2. Trimming at V came to 3 bases and at J to 0 bases, leaving 8 bases not matched to a gene. The CDR3 has 17 residues. The germline V gene has CDR1 KGHSH and CDR2 LQKENI. CDR3 nucleotides: TGTGCCAGCTCACCGCCGCGGGGGGCGCCTAGCACAGATACGCAGTATTTT. Its translation: CASSPPRGAPSTDTQYF.

CDR3 in amino acids: CASSTRGTSGRAYNEQFF. As DNA, the CDR3 is TGTGCCAGCAGCACTCGGGGGACTAGCGGGAGGGCTTACAATGAGCAGTTCTTC. The chain couples TRBV7-9 to TRBJ2-1, with 16 bases lining up with TRBD2. CDR3 length: 18 amino acids. CDR1 is SEHNR and CDR2 is FQNEAQ in the germline V gene (reference sequence). Trimming at V came to 5 bases and at J to 4 bases, leaving 8 bases not matched to a gene.

The J gene is TRBJ1-2, the V gene TRBV19; 10 bases align to TRBD1. The V gene's germline CDR1 is LNHDA and CDR2 SQIVND (reference sequence). J lost 3 bases, V lost 10 bases, and 5 bases had no gene match. The CDR3 covers 13 residues. The CDR3 region has the DNA TGTGCCACCAAGACAGGGGGCGACTATGGCTACACCTTC. Translation: CATKTGGDYGYTF.